This is a list of T cell receptor beta chains from one sample in a study of control samples from healthy donors and cancer patients. Generated by immunoSEQ multiplex PCR, the TCRdb table keeps only in-frame clones and is missing some. The table lists tens of thousands of clones, roughly 92% of them singletons. The specimen was blood. Every receptor here comes from a woman in her 30s in good health. The CDR3 runs from the conserved cysteine through the conserved F or W. Fields, in order: clone size, J gene, V gene, D gene, CDR3 DNA, CDR3 protein. D genes are given only for firm matches. Some rows mark clone size as missing; the rest say once, few, many or name a class of expanded clone.

abundance: -
j_gene: TRBJ1-6
v_gene: TRBV11-1
d_gene: -
CDR3nt: TGTGCCAGCAGCCCGCTGGGGCAGGTTAATTCACCCCTCCACTTT
CDR3aa: CASSPLGQVNSPLHF

abundance: once
j_gene: TRBJ2-1
v_gene: TRBV2
d_gene: TRBD1
CDR3nt: TGTGCCAGCAACAGGGGGTGGAATGAGCAGTTCTTC
CDR3aa: CASNRGWNEQFF

abundance: few
j_gene: TRBJ2-7
v_gene: TRBV20-1
d_gene: -
CDR3nt: TGCAGTGCTAGTTTCGGAGGGAGTCGGCTTCGCGAGCAGTACTTC
CDR3aa: CSASFGGSRLREQYF

abundance: -
j_gene: TRBJ1-1
v_gene: TRBV13
d_gene: -
CDR3nt: TGTGCCAGCAGCTCAGCTTACAGGTTCCGGAACACTGAAGCTTTCTTT
CDR3aa: CASSSAYRFRNTEAFF

abundance: -
j_gene: TRBJ2-7
v_gene: TRBV11-2
d_gene: -
CDR3nt: TGTGCCAGCAGCTCCAGCTCCTACGAGCAGTACTTC
CDR3aa: CASSSSSYEQYF

abundance: once
j_gene: TRBJ1-1
v_gene: TRBV30
d_gene: -
CDR3nt: TGTGCCTGGAGTGGGAGAGGGCCCACTGAAGCTTTCTTT
CDR3aa: CAWSGRGPTEAFF

abundance: -
j_gene: TRBJ2-5
v_gene: TRBV27
d_gene: -
CDR3nt: TGTGCCAGCAGTCCGAGGATCCAAGAGACCCAGTACTTC
CDR3aa: CASSPRIQETQYF

abundance: -
j_gene: TRBJ2-7
v_gene: TRBV6-1
d_gene: TRBD1
CDR3nt: TGTGCCAGCAGTGAAAATCCGGACAGGCTAGGGGAGCAGTACTTC
CDR3aa: CASSENPDRLGEQYF

abundance: -
j_gene: TRBJ2-3
v_gene: TRBV4-1
d_gene: TRBD2
CDR3nt: TGCGCCAGCAGCCGATCCAAACTAGCGGGGGCAGATACGCAGTATTTT
CDR3aa: CASSRSKLAGADTQYF

abundance: many
j_gene: TRBJ1-1
v_gene: TRBV4-1
d_gene: -
CDR3nt: TGCGCCAGCAGCCAAGAGAGCCAGGTGAACACTGAAGCTTTCTTT
CDR3aa: CASSQESQVNTEAFF

abundance: -
j_gene: TRBJ1-5
v_gene: TRBV2
d_gene: TRBD1
CDR3nt: TGTGCCAGCATTCTCGAGACAGGGAGTGGGCAGCCCCAGCATTTT
CDR3aa: CASILETGSGQPQHF

abundance: -
j_gene: TRBJ2-7
v_gene: TRBV2
d_gene: -
CDR3nt: TGTGCCAGCAGTGAATCGCGTCTCAACGAGCAGTACTTC
CDR3aa: CASSESRLNEQYF

abundance: -
j_gene: TRBJ2-7
v_gene: TRBV6-6
d_gene: -
CDR3nt: TGTGCCAGCAGTTACTCACAGATTAGCTCCTACGAGCAGTACTTC
CDR3aa: CASSYSQISSYEQYF

abundance: -
j_gene: TRBJ2-7
v_gene: TRBV3-1/TRBV3-2
d_gene: -
CDR3nt: TGTGCCAGTAGCGGCTCCAGCAGGGGCGAGCAGTACTTC
CDR3aa: CASSGSSRGEQYF

abundance: -
j_gene: TRBJ2-3
v_gene: TRBV7-8
d_gene: -
CDR3nt: TGTGCCAGCAGCCCCGAGGGGGATAGCACAGATACGCAGTATTTT
CDR3aa: CASSPEGDSTDTQYF

abundance: once
j_gene: TRBJ2-3
v_gene: TRBV9
d_gene: -
CDR3nt: TGTGCCAGCAGCGTAGATGTCCGCACAGATACGCAGTATTTT
CDR3aa: CASSVDVRTDTQYF

abundance: -
j_gene: TRBJ1-2
v_gene: TRBV11-2
d_gene: -
CDR3nt: TGTGCCAGCAGCCCAGGTGATTGGGTAGGGTACACCTTC
CDR3aa: CASSPGDWVGYTF

abundance: once
j_gene: TRBJ2-5
v_gene: TRBV5-1
d_gene: TRBD2
CDR3nt: TGCGCCAGCAGCCCACCGACGGGAGGACAAGAGACCCAGTACTTC
CDR3aa: CASSPPTGGQETQYF

abundance: -
j_gene: TRBJ1-1
v_gene: TRBV15
d_gene: -
CDR3nt: TGTGCCACCAGCAGACCTCAAGGAAAAACTGAAGCTTTCTTT
CDR3aa: CATSRPQGKTEAFF

abundance: -
j_gene: TRBJ2-4
v_gene: TRBV5-5
d_gene: -
CDR3nt: TGTGCCAGCAGCTTAGTCGGTCGGAGCGGGGCCAAAAACATTCAGTACTTC
CDR3aa: CASSLVGRSGAKNIQYF

abundance: -
j_gene: TRBJ1-5
v_gene: TRBV7-9
d_gene: -
CDR3nt: TGTGCCAGCAGTGTCCTTGGGGGCAATCAGCCCCAGCATTTT
CDR3aa: CASSVLGGNQPQHF

abundance: -
j_gene: TRBJ2-3
v_gene: TRBV10-1
d_gene: TRBD2
CDR3nt: TGCGCCAGCAGTCCCCTGGGTGGTCTAGCGGGAGATACGCAGTATTTT
CDR3aa: CASSPLGGLAGDTQYF

abundance: -
j_gene: TRBJ1-4
v_gene: TRBV14
d_gene: -
CDR3nt: TGTGCCAGCAGCCAAGGGGAGATTGTGGTGGGTGAAAAACTGTTTTTT
CDR3aa: CASSQGEIVVGEKLFF

abundance: -
j_gene: TRBJ2-2
v_gene: TRBV5-4
d_gene: TRBD2
CDR3nt: TGTGCCAGCAGCCGTAGCGGGGTCGAGATCGGGGAGCTGTTTTTT
CDR3aa: CASSRSGVEIGELFF

abundance: -
j_gene: TRBJ1-5
v_gene: TRBV19
d_gene: -
CDR3nt: TGTGCCAGTAGAAGAGGTGGCACTAGCAATCAGCCCCAGCATTTT
CDR3aa: CASRRGGTSNQPQHF

abundance: -
j_gene: TRBJ2-1
v_gene: TRBV2
d_gene: -
CDR3nt: TGTGCGTCGCGCGGGGACAGAAACTACAATGAGCAGTTCTTC
CDR3aa: CASRGDRNYNEQFF

abundance: once
j_gene: TRBJ1-2
v_gene: TRBV7-8
d_gene: -
CDR3nt: TGTGCCAGCAGCTCCACCCAGGGTAAAGGCTACACCTTC
CDR3aa: CASSSTQGKGYTF

abundance: -
j_gene: TRBJ2-7
v_gene: TRBV3-1/TRBV3-2
d_gene: -
CDR3nt: TGTGCCAGCAGCCAAGTCAGCGGTTACGAGCAGTACTTC
CDR3aa: CASSQVSGYEQYF

abundance: -
j_gene: TRBJ1-1
v_gene: TRBV11-2
d_gene: TRBD1
CDR3nt: TGTGCCAGCACTCAGACCCTCTCCCGGGACAGGGAAGGTACTGAAGCTTTCTTT
CDR3aa: CASTQTLSRDREGTEAFF

abundance: -
j_gene: TRBJ2-7
v_gene: TRBV27
d_gene: -
CDR3nt: TGTGCCAGCTCTGGTCCCTACATCTACGAGCAGTACTTC
CDR3aa: CASSGPYIYEQYF